The 6 T cell receptor beta chains listed next were all sequenced from one sample in a study of coeliac disease. Generated by immunoSEQ multiplex PCR, the TCRdb table keeps only in-frame clones and is missing some. This table holds 1,100 or so clones, roughly 50% found once. Material: intraepithelial lymphocytes from the gut. The receptors come from a man aged 70-80 years without celiac disease.

The chain combines TRBV6-5 with TRBJ2-7, with 8 bases that match TRBD2. CDR1 and CDR2 (germline): MNHEY, SVGAGI. This CDR3 has 16 amino acids. J was trimmed by 6 bases and V by 0 bases; bases with no gene match: 10. CDR3 region: CASSYSGASGPSEQYF. The CDR3 DNA reads TGTGCCAGCAGTTACTCGGGAGCTAGCGGGCCTTCCGAGCAGTACTTC.

The chain is built from TRBV7-9 and TRBJ2-2; 15 bases map to TRBD2. There are 16 residues in the CDR3. Germline CDR1 SEHNR, CDR2 FQNEAQ (reference sequence). J gave up 5 bases and V 5 bases, and 3 bases lay outside the gene matches. CDR3 DNA sequence: TGTGCCAGCAGCCGGACTAGCGGGGGGGGAACCGGGGAGCTGTTTTTT. Its translation is CASSRTSGGGTGELFF.

This clone was observed once. The chain carries TRBV19 and TRBJ1-2; D not resolved. V gave up 5 bases and J gave up 4 bases, with 23 bases separating them. CDR1 LNHDA and CDR2 SQIVND come from the germline V gene (reference sequence). The CDR3 is 17 amino acids. CDR3 in amino acids: CASSGCEANRKTYGYTF. The CDR3 DNA reads TGTGCCAGTAGTGGATGCGAGGCAAATCGAAAGACCTATGGCTACACCTTC.

The V and J genes are TRBV6-5 and TRBJ2-7; D remains unclear. The V gene lost 4 bases and the J gene lost 2 bases, with 15 bases spanning the gap. The germline gives CDR1 MNHEY, CDR2 SVGAGI. The CDR3 runs 15 residues. The CDR3 nucleotides are TGTGCCAGCAGTTCGACTTCCCTGGGTGCCTACGAGCAGTACTTC. Protein product: CASSSTSLGAYEQYF.

V gene TRBV4-1 combines with J gene TRBJ1-1; D perhaps matches TRBD1 (5 bases). In germline, CDR1 is MGHRA, CDR2 YSYEKL. V was pared by 0 bases and J by 3 bases, with 8 bases between. This CDR3 has 14 amino acids. The CDR3 is CASSQDRAYTEAFF. CDR3 nucleotide sequence: TGCGCCAGCAGCCAAGACAGGGCTTACACTGAAGCTTTCTTT.

This clone occurred a few times. The rearrangement joins TRBV7-2 to TRBJ2-1, with 9 nucleotides matching TRBD1. CDR3 length equals 16 residues. From germline, CDR1 is SGHTA and CDR2 FQGNSA. With V trimmed by 3 bases and J by 9 bases, 12 bases remained unmatched. The CDR3 loop reads CASSFAGTGLFGEQFF. The DNA for the CDR3 is TGTGCCAGCAGCTTCGCCGGGACAGGGCTCTTTGGTGAGCAGTTCTTC.